The rows below give T cell receptor beta chains drawn from one sample of a study of T cells in Graves' hyperthyroidism and ophthalmopathy. TCRdb called the multiplex PCR reads again in MiXCR, with one record for every CDR3 protein. The profile covers hundreds of thousands of distinct CDR3 sequences, with about 45% appearing a single time and 8.2% taken by the ten largest. Material for sequencing was peripheral blood or thyroid tissue (not recorded which). The source of these receptors is a woman between 18 and 29 years old with Graves' hyperthyroidism. CDR3s include the opening cysteine and the closing phenylalanine or tryptophan. A D gene is named only where the DNA matches it firmly. Size tells how often a clone was seen (once, few, many) or the class of an expanded clone, and some rows leave it out.

v_gene	j_gene	d_gene	abundance	CDR3aa	CDR3nt
TRBV7-8	TRBJ1-5	TRBD1	-	CASSPRTGISNQPQHF	TGTGCCAGCAGCCCCCGGACAGGAATTAGCAATCAGCCCCAGCATTTT
TRBV2	TRBJ1-1	-	-	CASSLGQGSLNTEAFF	TGTGCCAGCAGTTTAGGTCAGGGGAGCCTGAACACTGAAGCTTTCTTT
TRBV7-9	TRBJ1-2	TRBD1	-	CASTPVDRSNYGYTF	TGTGCCAGCACGCCGGTGGACAGGTCTAACTATGGCTACACCTTC
TRBV20-1	TRBJ2-7	TRBD2	-	CSAEATSGRARDEQYF	TGCAGTGCTGAGGCAACTAGCGGGAGGGCCAGAGACGAGCAGTACTTC
TRBV12-3/TRBV12-4	TRBJ2-7	-	-	CATTGSGVYEQYF	TGTGCCACCACCGGTTCGGGGGTCTACGAGCAGTACTTC
TRBV5-6	TRBJ2-5	TRBD1	few	CASSLVGQYQETQYF	TGTGCCAGCAGCTTGGTGGGACAGTACCAAGAGACCCAGTACTTC
TRBV11-2	TRBJ1-1	-	-	CASSLNPSMNTEAFF	TGTGCCAGCAGCTTGAACCCCTCCATGAACACTGAAGCTTTCTTT
TRBV14	TRBJ2-7	TRBD2	-	CASTGTSGYLSYEQYF	TGTGCCAGCACCGGGACTAGCGGCTACCTCTCCTACGAGCAGTACTTC
TRBV7-2	TRBJ2-5	-	few	CASSQDGGYQETQYF	TGTGCCAGCAGCCAAGATGGGGGGTACCAAGAGACCCAGTACTTC
TRBV10-3	TRBJ1-4	-	-	CAISRTQNEKLFF	TGTGCCATCAGCCGGACCCAGAATGAAAAACTGTTTTTT
TRBV12-3/TRBV12-4	TRBJ1-2	TRBD1	-	CASRRSGTEGKYTF	TGTGCCAGCAGACGCTCCGGGACAGAGGGTAAATACACCTTC
TRBV2	TRBJ1-1	-	many	CASSVPPRDLLAFF	TGTGCCAGCAGTGTGCCCCCCCGGGATTTGCTCGCTTTCTTT
TRBV7-3	TRBJ2-5	TRBD2	-	CASRPQAGTLRETQYF	TGTGCCAGCAGACCTCAAGCGGGGACCTTACGTGAGACCCAGTACTTC
TRBV7-9	TRBJ2-7	-	few	CASSPTPSYEQYF	TGTGCCAGCAGCCCGACCCCAAGCTACGAGCAGTACTTC
TRBV2	TRBJ1-6	-	few	CASRRVHGDSPLHF	TGTGCCAGCAGGCGGGTCCATGGGGATTCACCCCTCCACTTT
TRBV2	TRBJ2-3	-	-	CASSLKSVPDTQYF	TGTGCCAGCAGTTTAAAATCGGTTCCAGATACGCAGTATTTT
TRBV6-5	TRBJ2-7	-	-	CASSWVGGAKDEQYF	TGTGCCAGCAGTTGGGTGGGGGGCGCAAAGGACGAGCAGTACTTC
TRBV2	TRBJ2-7	TRBD2	-	CASSLNGRATYEQYF	TGTGCCAGCAGCTTGAACGGGAGGGCTACCTACGAGCAGTACTTC
TRBV11-2	TRBJ2-7	-	-	CASSLSGSARREQYF	TGTGCCAGCAGCTTATCCGGTAGCGCTCGCCGCGAGCAGTACTTC
TRBV10-3	TRBJ1-6	-	-	CASSILRTDGNSPLHF	TGTGCCAGCAGTATCCTCAGGACGGATGGCAATTCACCCCTCCACTTT
TRBV6-4	TRBJ1-5	-	once	CASSVEGGQPQHF	TGTGCCAGCAGTGTGGAGGGGGGACAGCCCCAGCATTTT
TRBV7-2	TRBJ1-1	-	many	CASSISRGNTEAFF	TGTGCCAGCAGCATTAGTCGCGGGAACACTGAAGCTTTCTTT
TRBV25-1	TRBJ1-1	-	many	CASSDIGWKFAEAFF	TGTGCCAGCAGTGATATAGGGTGGAAGTTCGCTGAAGCTTTCTTT
TRBV5-1	TRBJ1-6	-	few	CASSAQLSGNRGNSPLHF	TGCGCCAGCAGCGCTCAACTATCAGGGAACCGAGGGAATTCACCCCTCCACTTT
TRBV10-3	TRBJ2-7	-	-	CAISELRGPNEQYF	TGTGCCATCAGTGAATTGCGGGGTCCCAACGAGCAGTACTTC
TRBV2	TRBJ2-2	TRBD2	-	CASRGEDRTSGIWHGELFF	TGTGCCAGCAGAGGAGAAGATCGGACTAGCGGGATTTGGCACGGGGAGCTGTTTTTT
TRBV29-1	TRBJ2-5	-	-	CSRLPGVETQYF	TGCAGCAGACTTCCAGGGGTGGAGACCCAGTACTTC
TRBV29-1	TRBJ2-6	-	many	CSVAVSGANVLTF	TGCAGCGTAGCAGTTTCTGGGGCCAACGTCCTGACTTTC
TRBV25-1	TRBJ1-6	TRBD1	-	CASSALAGTVNSPLHF	TGTGCCAGCAGTGCCCTCGCCGGGACAGTAAATTCACCCCTCCACTTT
TRBV7-2	TRBJ2-5	TRBD2	-	CASRRPGLAGVQETQYF	TGTGCCAGCAGGCGACCGGGACTAGCGGGAGTACAAGAGACCCAGTACTTC
TRBV7-9	TRBJ1-4	-	-	CASTPPGRGAGKLFF	TGTGCCAGCACCCCGCCGGGCCGGGGGGCTGGAAAACTGTTTTTT
TRBV5-6	TRBJ1-2	-	few	CASSLSGAGGYTF	TGTGCCAGCAGCTTATCAGGGGCGGGGGGCTACACCTTC
TRBV19	TRBJ2-7	-	-	CASSVIGQESYEQYF	TGTGCCAGTAGTGTAATCGGGCAGGAAAGCTACGAGCAGTACTTC
TRBV15	TRBJ1-1	-	-	CATSRPWGTGELTEAFF	TGTGCCACCAGCAGACCGTGGGGCACCGGGGAGCTTACTGAAGCTTTCTTT
TRBV15	TRBJ2-7	-	-	CATPPNIEHWHRSERASREQYF	TGTGCCACGCCGCCAAATATCGAGCACTGGCACAGAAGTGAAAGGGCTAGCCGCGAGCAGTACTTC
TRBV5-1	TRBJ2-5	TRBD2	-	CASRRDYGQETQYF	TGCGCCAGCCGCAGGGACTACGGCCAAGAGACCCAGTACTTC
TRBV6-1	TRBJ2-7	-	-	CASSQDLEYEQYF	TGTGCCAGCAGCCAAGACCTTGAGTACGAGCAGTACTTC
TRBV10-3	TRBJ1-2	-	many	CAIQRRGADYGYTF	TGTGCCATCCAAAGGCGGGGGGCGGACTATGGCTACACCTTC
TRBV5-1	TRBJ2-7	TRBD2	few	CASSPPTSGSYEQYF	TGCGCCAGCAGCCCGCCGACTAGCGGTTCCTACGAGCAGTACTTC
TRBV7-2	TRBJ1-1	TRBD1	many	CASRKDRGAEAFF	TGTGCCAGCAGGAAAGACAGGGGCGCTGAAGCTTTCTTT
TRBV2	TRBJ2-7	TRBD1	-	CASDYHRGSGEQYF	TGTGCCTCAGATTATCACAGGGGGTCTGGAGAGCAGTACTTC
TRBV27	TRBJ2-7	TRBD1	few	CASSLTGFYEQYF	TGTGCCAGCAGTTTGACAGGGTTCTACGAGCAGTACTTC
TRBV5-1	TRBJ1-5	-	-	CASSQVTNGQPQHF	TGCGCCAGCAGCCAAGTCACCAATGGTCAGCCCCAGCATTTT
TRBV5-5	TRBJ1-2	-	-	CASSASQGFGVYGYTF	TGTGCCAGCAGTGCTAGCCAGGGGTTCGGGGTCTATGGCTACACCTTC
TRBV7-2	TRBJ2-7	TRBD1	-	CASTGTEEYEQYF	TGTGCCAGCACCGGGACAGAGGAGTACGAGCAGTACTTC
TRBV20-1	TRBJ1-5	-	few	CSALPRADQPQHF	TGCAGTGCTTTACCCCGGGCGGATCAGCCCCAGCATTTT
TRBV7-9	TRBJ1-1	-	-	CASKEGTEAFF	TGTGCCAGCAAAGAGGGAACTGAAGCTTTCTTT
TRBV27	TRBJ2-7	-	few	CASSPRTETYEQYF	TGTGCCAGCAGTCCGCGGACGGAGACCTACGAGCAGTACTTC
TRBV5-1	TRBJ2-3	-	-	CASSLLQGSSTDTQYF	TGCGCCAGCAGCTTACTCCAGGGCTCTAGCACAGATACGCAGTATTTT
TRBV7-9	TRBJ1-6	-	-	CASNNWDSPLHF	TGTGCCAGCAATAATTGGGATTCACCCCTCCACTTT
TRBV5-4	TRBJ2-7	TRBD1	few	CASSQGTGYYEQYF	TGCGCCAGCAGCCAAGGGACAGGTTACTACGAGCAGTACTTC
TRBV15	TRBJ1-5	-	-	CATSRGDGGGQPQHF	TGTGCCACCAGCAGGGGTGATGGGGGTGGACAGCCCCAGCATTTT
TRBV15	TRBJ1-4	-	-	CATSRARARTNEKLFF	TGTGCCACCAGCAGAGCCCGGGCGAGAACTAATGAAAAACTGTTTTTT